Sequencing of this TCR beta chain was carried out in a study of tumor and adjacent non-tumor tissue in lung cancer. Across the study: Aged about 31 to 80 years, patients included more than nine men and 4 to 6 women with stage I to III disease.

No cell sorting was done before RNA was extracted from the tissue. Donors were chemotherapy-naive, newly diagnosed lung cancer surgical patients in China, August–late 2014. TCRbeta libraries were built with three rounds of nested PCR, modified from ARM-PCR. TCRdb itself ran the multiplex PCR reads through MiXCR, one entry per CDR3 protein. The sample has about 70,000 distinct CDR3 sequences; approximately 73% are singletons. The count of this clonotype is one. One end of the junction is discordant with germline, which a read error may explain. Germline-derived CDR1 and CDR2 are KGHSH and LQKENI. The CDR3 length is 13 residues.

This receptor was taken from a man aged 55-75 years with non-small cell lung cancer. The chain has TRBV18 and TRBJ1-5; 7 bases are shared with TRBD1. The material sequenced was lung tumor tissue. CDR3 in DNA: TGTGCCAACTCAGGGGGGAAGGATCAGCCCCAGCATTTT. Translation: CANSGGKDQPQHF.